This TCR beta chain was found in a study of blood T cell repertoires in COVID-19. About the study: The origin of the acute and convalescent COVID-19 samples was the United States, Italy and Spain. T cells, B-cell-depleted T cells, or PBMCs provided the cDNA or gDNA that served as material.

Patients from Seattle were sampled longitudinally, starting during active infection. V was pared by 4 bases and J by 2 bases, with 13 bases between. Germline V gene lookup returns CDR1 SGHNT and CDR2 YYREEE (reference sequence). This CDR3 spans 14 amino acids. In the original processing: Amplification from reference gene primers served as the basis for estimated nucleated cell counts. Sequenced by immunoSEQ multiplex PCR; TCRdb stores in-frame clones only, minus some. That table supplies the V and J calls and clone size; D and trimming were determined from the DNA. The profile shows some 180,000 clones, 70% to 80% of them singletons.

Sequenced material: peripheral blood. The sequence came from a woman aged 40 to 50 with COVID-19, enrolled during active disease. The rearrangement joins TRBV5-4 to TRBJ2-7, with a possible D match to TRBD2 (6 bases). The CDR3 DNA reads TGTGCCAGCAGCGGGGGGACTTGGACCTACGAGCAGTACTTC. Encoded protein: CASSGGTWTYEQYF.